What follows describes a single T cell receptor (beta chain). TCRdb processed the RT-PCR reads anew with MiXCR; each CDR3 protein has one entry. The sample consists of around 760,000 distinct CDR3 sequences, approximately 15% of them appearing once. The sample is drawn from a study of response to subunit inactivated influenza vaccine. Germline values: CDR1 SGHKS, CDR2 YYEKEE (reference sequence). There are 15 residues in the CDR3. The junction had 7 bases not matched to a gene; V was cut back by 4 bases and J by 0 bases. This chain joins TRBV5-5 and TRBJ2-7; 7 bases match TRBD1. Sequenced material: PBMCs from blood, taken approximately 15 days before vaccination. The clonotype comes from a man between 50 and 59 years old who received an inactivated influenza vaccine. Written as DNA, the CDR3 is TGTGCCAGCAGCACCGGACAGGATAGCTCCTACGAGCAGTACTTC. Amino acids: CASSTGQDSSYEQYF.